This TCR beta chain derives from a study of tumor-infiltrating lymphocytes in primary liver carcinoma. Study-level information: Each of the samples returned roughly 3.65 to 7.5 million productive TCRbeta reads (a yield similar across tissue types). The study's findings and limits: Relative to tumor region pairs, the tumor-adjacent and tumor-blood pairs showed overlap that was lower.

Making TCR beta cDNA involved around 540 ng total RNA and a constant-region primer. Researchers made the TCR beta libraries by running three nested multiplex PCR rounds with slightly modified ARM-PCR. TRBV1-TRBV30 forward primers and a C-beta reverse primer were used in the first two PCR rounds, which each ran for 10 cycles. TCRdb itself ran the multiplex PCR reads through MiXCR, one entry per CDR3 protein. Here the sample spans 95,000 to 150,000 distinct CDR3 sequences, around 70% being singletons. The CDR3 spans 14 residues. The germline V gene has CDR1 MGHRA and CDR2 YSYEKL. In its sample, this clonotype was seen once. Its antigen is not identified. A junction end diverges from the germline sequence, so it may reflect a read error. Starting material for RNA and DNA co-extraction consisted of about 20-33 mg of unsorted bulk tissue.

The clonotype comes from an older woman with primary liver carcinoma and hepatitis B virus infection. Material for sequencing was tumor-adjacent normal liver tissue. The chain is built from TRBV4-1 and TRBJ2-3, with D possibly matching TRBD1 (6 bases). CDR3 coding DNA: TGCGCCAGAAGCCCTATGAGGGTGACAGGTACGCAGTATTTT. Translation gives CARSPMRVTGTQYF.